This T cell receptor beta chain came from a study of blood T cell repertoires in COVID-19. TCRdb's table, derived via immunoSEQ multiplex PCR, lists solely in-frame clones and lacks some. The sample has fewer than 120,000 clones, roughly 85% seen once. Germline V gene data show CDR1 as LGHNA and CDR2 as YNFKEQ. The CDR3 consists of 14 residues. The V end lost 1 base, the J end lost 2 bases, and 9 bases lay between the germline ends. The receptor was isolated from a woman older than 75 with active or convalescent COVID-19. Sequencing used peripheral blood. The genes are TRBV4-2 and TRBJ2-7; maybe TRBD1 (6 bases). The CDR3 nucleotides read TGTGCCAGCAGCCAAGGGACAGCGACCTACGAGCAGTACTTC. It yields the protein CASSQGTATYEQYF.